Given below is one T cell receptor beta chain in context. The data belong to a study of regulatory T cells in long-lasting Graves disease. Study context: For under 3 months, newly diagnosed Graves' patients had been taking antithyroid drugs.

CDR3 regions were amplified by Arm-PCR using iRepertoire HTBI primers to build TCR beta libraries. MiXCR, applied by TCRdb to the multiplex PCR reads, yields one record per CDR3 protein. The sample gives over 450,000 distinct CDR3 sequences, about 11% of which show up once; almost 9% is in the top ten. The CDR3 covers 15 residues. Germline CDR1 reads DFQATT; CDR2 reads SNEGSKA (reference sequence). Between the trimmed V and J ends, which lost 1 base and 3 bases, there was a span of 13 bases. As for time point: newly diagnosed GD, antithyroid drugs for less than 3 months. Extracted RNA from PBMCs served as the source of the TCR library. This sample also belongs to another study, concerning T cells in Graves' hyperthyroidism and ophthalmopathy. As reported in that work: Most clonotypes that expanded in the thyroid above 0.001 also showed up in blood.

The chain employs TRBV20-1 and TRBJ2-1; a weak D match, TRBD1 (6 bases). The origin of this receptor is a woman in her 30s with Graves disease. The source was peripheral blood mononuclear cells (PBMCs), collected at new diagnosis, from a patient treated with antithyroid drugs. The chain's CDR3 is CSARVQGPIYNEQFF. CDR3 DNA sequence: TGCAGTGCTAGAGTTCAGGGGCCGATCTACAATGAGCAGTTCTTC.